This TCR beta chain was found in a study of OX40 agonist ivuxolimab in advanced cancers. As for the study more broadly: Ivuxolimab was an agonistic, fully human IgG2 monoclonal antibody directed against OX40 (CD134), a costimulatory receptor. Intravenous ivuxolimab was administered to patients every 2 weeks at six dose levels: 0.01, 0.1, 0.3, 1.5, 3 and 10 mg/kg. Of the 50 to 55 dose-escalation patients, hepatocellular carcinoma was present in around 19, melanoma in approximately 15, renal cell carcinoma in 9 and head and neck cancer in 9. In the dose-escalation cohort, about four fifths of patients were male, and the mean age was approximately 60 years with a range of roughly 20 to 85. Patients were allowed to have had prior anti-PD-1, anti-PD-L1 or anti-CTLA-4 therapy, and 40% of the dose-escalation patients had been treated with checkpoint inhibitors. Partial responses occurred in three dose-escalation patients, of whom one had hepatocellular carcinoma and two had cutaneous melanoma. Peripheral TCRbeta sequencing aimed to test whether ivuxolimab altered TCR sequence diversity and caused clonal T-cell expansion. The monotherapy dose-escalation portion (N ≈ 52 patients) of the phase I ivuxolimab trial is reported in the paper.

For sequencing of the TCRbeta CDR3 region, genomic DNA was extracted from the sorted cells. The immunoSEQ Assay was used for sequencing of TCRbeta CDR3 regions. TCRdb provides this immuneACCESS table in a form limited to in-frame rearrangements. Some clones are lacking; in checked studies, under half of them reflect an unresolved V gene, and why the rest are absent is not known. The sample contains about 96,000 clones, around 91% of them found a single time. Around 1.5% of the sample belongs to the ten largest clones. There are a few counts of this clone. It lacks a known antigen. Per-base qualities were not stored, and no clone one base away is much larger. V was cut back by 1 base and J by 0 bases, leaving a gap of 9 bases between them. Sequences LGHNA (CDR1) and YNFKEQ (CDR2) are obtained from the germline V gene. The CDR3 has 16 amino acids, counting the end cysteine and phenylalanine. Of the read, only the CDR3 DNA is kept; its 48 bases are in frame from base 1.

Patients with a history of autoimmune disease or receiving systemic immunosuppression were excluded from the trial. In every dose cohort, peripheral blood was drawn for TCR sequencing at baseline, cycle 4 day 1, and cycle 7 day 1. Samples came from an open-label, multicenter, first-in-human phase I dose-escalation trial of ivuxolimab. Adults with locally advanced or metastatic melanoma, renal cell carcinoma, hepatocellular carcinoma or head and neck squamous cell carcinoma were enrolled in the trial. Before TCR sequencing, CD4+ T cells and CD8+ T cells from peripheral blood were sorted into separate populations. The investigation overall reported the following: Low levels of normalized T-cell clonal expansion were also seen in some nonresponding patients. After ivuxolimab, CD8+ T cells had more expanded clones than CD4+ T cells on average. Antigen specificity was not determined for the clonally expanded peripheral T cells. Partial responders in the 0.1-3.0 mg/kg groups had among the lowest normalized peripheral clonal expansion, especially among CD8+ T cells. At doses from 0.1 to 3.0 mg/kg, clonal expansion was seen in both CD4+ and CD8+ blood T cells between baseline and week 6.

This sample comprised CD4+ or CD8+ T cells sorted from blood, obtained in a trial of the OX40 agonist ivuxolimab. The chain is made from TRBV4-2 and TRBJ2-2; TRBD1 is a possible D gene, resting on 6 matching bases. The sequence was collected from an adult with an advanced solid tumor such as melanoma, head and neck, liver or kidney cancer. The DNA reads TGTGCCAGCAGCCAAGGGACAGCACCGAACACCGGGGAGCTGTTTTTT. It translates to CASSQGTAPNTGELFF.